One and the same sample provided the 18 T cell receptor beta chains below, sequenced in a study of cytomegalovirus exposure and HLA in healthy donors. The PCR employed 60 Vbeta primers together with 13 Jbeta primers. TCRdb's copy holds only in-frame clones and misses some; the assay was immunoSEQ multiplex PCR. Of 150,000 to 200,000 clones detected, roughly 77% appear once; the ten largest clones hold over 2.5%. Sequencing was done on a sample of PBMCs. These receptor sequences come from a woman aged 40 to 50 in good health and CMV-seropositive.

This rearrangement joins TRBV18 to TRBJ2-1; TRBD2 matches 8 bases. The CDR3 contains 17 residues. Germline V CDR1 and CDR2: KGHSH, LQKENI. V was pared by 1 base and J by 0 bases, with 5 bases of the junction left unmatched. The CDR3 DNA reads as TGTGCCAGCTCACCACGTGTAAGCGGGAGCTCCTACAATGAGCAGTTCTTC. This codes for CASSPRVSGSSYNEQFF. The full variable domain, with the rest looked up from reference TRBV18 and TRBJ2-1, is NAGVMQNPRHLVRRRGQEARLRCSPMKGHSHVYWYRQLPEEGLKFMVYLQKENIIDESGMPKERFSAEFPKEGPSILRIQQVVRGDSAAYFCASSPRVSGSSYNEQFFGPGTRLTVL.

This clone was seen only a few times. The chain couples TRBV19 to TRBJ1-4; 10 bases match TRBD1. V lost 5 bases and J lost 0; bases outside the gene matches: 6. CDR3 length: 17 residues. The germline gives CDR1 LNHDA, CDR2 SQIVND (reference sequence). The CDR3 DNA reads TGTGCCAGTAGTCCAAGGACAGGGGGATCAACTAATGAAAAACTGTTTTTT. As protein: CASSPRTGGSTNEKLFF.

J is TRBJ2-7 and V is TRBV25-1, with TRBD2 identical over 11 bases. V was pared by 2 bases and J by 4 bases, with 4 bases of the junction left unmatched. Germline V lookup: CDR1 MGHDK, CDR2 SYGVNS. The CDR3 contains 15 residues. The CDR3 DNA sequence: TGTGCCAGCAGTGAAGCTAGCGGGGGGCAGTACGAGCAGTACTTC. It specifies CASSEASGGQYEQYF.

CDR3 nucleotides: TGTGCCAGCAGTGAAATTCGACAGGGGGCGAACACCGGGGAGCTGTTTTTT. This gives the protein CASSEIRQGANTGELFF. The chain joins TRBV2 to TRBJ2-2; 9 positions agree with TRBD1. V dropped 2 bases and J dropped 0; count of bases not matched to a gene: 4. This CDR3 is 17 amino acids long. Germline lookup yields CDR1 SNHLY and CDR2 FYNNEI.

V usage is TRBV5-4 and J usage is TRBJ2-2; TRBD2 might be the D (5 bases). CDR3 length: 17 amino acids. CDR1 is SGHNT and CDR2 is YYREEE in the germline V gene (reference sequence). The V gene lost 3 bases and the J gene lost 1 base, with 16 bases spanning the gap. The CDR3 DNA reads as TGTGCCAGCAGCTCTACGAAGGTCGGAGGGAACACCGGGGAGCTGTTTTTT. Its protein is CASSSTKVGGNTGELFF.

J is TRBJ1-5 and V is TRBV7-9; D is possibly TRBD1 (5 bases). Trimming took off 9 bases at V and 5 bases at J, with 14 bases between the two ends. CDR1 is SEHNR, CDR2 FQNEAQ, per germline (reference sequence). The CDR3 totals 13 residues. The CDR3 DNA is TGTGCCAGTTCAAGGGGCTTGGATCAGCCCCAGCATTTT. Translating gives CASSRGLDQPQHF.

This clone was counted a single time. The chain combines TRBV5-1 with TRBJ1-1; 9 positions agree with TRBD1. Germline assignment: CDR1 SGHRS and CDR2 YFSETQ. The CDR3 runs to 15 residues. Trimming at V came to 4 bases and at J to 6 bases, leaving 10 bases not matched to a gene. As DNA, the CDR3 is TGCGCCAGCAGCGGAGACAGGGGGGGAGTTTCTGAAGCTTTCTTT. Residues: CASSGDRGGVSEAFF.

This chain connects TRBV5-1 to TRBJ1-2, with 8 bases lining up with TRBD1. The V segment lost 2 bases and the J segment 3 bases; nucleotides outside the gene matches: 6. The CDR3 covers 15 residues. The V gene's germline CDR1 is SGHRS and CDR2 YFSETQ. The CDR3 region is CASSLWTGLDYGYTF. For the CDR3, the DNA is TGCGCCAGCAGCTTATGGACAGGGTTGGACTATGGCTACACCTTC.

The chain is built from TRBV7-7 and TRBJ2-2, with D unclear. Germline loops: CDR1 SSHAT, CDR2 FNYEAQ (reference sequence). The CDR3 spans 14 residues. The germline V and J ends were trimmed by 2 bases and 1 base, with 5 bases remaining between them. DNA for the CDR3: TGTGCCAGCAGCTTACGACAGAACACCGGGGAGCTGTTTTTT. Translating gives CASSLRQNTGELFF. Supplemented by reference TRBV7-7 and TRBJ2-2, the full variable domain reads GAGVSQSPRYKVTKRGQDVTLRCDPISSHATLYWYQQALGQGPEFLTYFNYEAQPDKSGLPSDRFSAERPEGSISTLTIQRTEQRDSAMYRCASSLRQNTGELFFGEGSRLTVL.

V gene TRBV19 combines with J gene TRBJ1-1; a possible D gene is TRBD1 (5 bases). V was trimmed by 5 bases and J by 0 bases, leaving 16 bases between them. From germline, CDR1 is LNHDA and CDR2 SQIVND (reference sequence). The length of the CDR3 is 16 residues. CDR3 coding DNA: TGTGCCAGTAGTTTACCTCAGGGTGCCGTGAACACTGAAGCTTTCTTT. Translated, it gives CASSLPQGAVNTEAFF.

The chain uses TRBV2 and TRBJ1-3, with TRBD1 as a possible D gene (5 bases). CDR3 length equals 16 residues. Trimming stripped 4 bases from V and 2 bases from J, with 15 bases between. Germline CDR1 is SNHLY and CDR2 is FYNNEI. The CDR3 here is CASSGVGLGPGNTIYF. The CDR3 DNA is TGTGCCAGCAGTGGTGTTGGGTTGGGGCCTGGAAACACCATATATTTT.

V is TRBV5-1 and J is TRBJ2-7, with D possibly matching TRBD1 (6 bases). CDR1 and CDR2 (germline): SGHRS, YFSETQ. Trimming pared 0 bases from V and 0 bases from J, leaving 13 bases between. CDR3 length equals 16 residues. CDR3 protein: CASSLAGGESSYEQYF. CDR3 bases: TGCGCCAGCAGCTTGGCTGGGGGCGAAAGCTCCTACGAGCAGTACTTC.

This clone was counted a single time. V and J are TRBV25-1 and TRBJ1-1; 11 bases are a match to TRBD1. From germline, CDR1 is MGHDK and CDR2 SYGVNS. This CDR3 comprises 17 residues. Trimming at V came to 4 bases and at J to 2 bases, leaving 9 bases not matched to a gene. The CDR3 protein is CASSARRTGGLNTEAFF. In nucleotides, the CDR3 is TGTGCCAGCAGTGCACGTAGGACAGGGGGCTTAAACACTGAAGCTTTCTTT.

The rearrangement uses TRBV14 and TRBJ2-5; TRBD2 matches at 16 bases. This CDR3 is 16 amino acids long. Per the germline V gene, CDR1 is SGHDN and CDR2 is FVKESK. The junction had 4 bases not matched to a gene; V was cut back by 4 bases and J by 5 bases. CDR3 loop: CASSPGTSGGVETQYF. The CDR3 region has the DNA TGTGCCAGCAGCCCCGGGACTAGCGGGGGGGTCGAGACCCAGTACTTC.

There are a few counts of this clone. The genes are TRBV28 and TRBJ2-3; 13 bases align to TRBD2. V dropped 3 bases and J dropped 2; count of bases not matched to a gene: 26. The CDR3 is 24 residues long. In germline, CDR1 is MDHEN, CDR2 SYDVKM. The chain's CDR3 is CASSFPLRTSGGDPSRSLTDTQYF. The DNA of the CDR3 is TGTGCCAGCAGTTTTCCTTTACGGACTAGCGGGGGCGACCCGTCCCGATCTCTCACAGATACGCAGTATTTT.

V usage is TRBV19 and J usage is TRBJ1-5; the D gene is possibly TRBD1 (6 bases). Germline loops: CDR1 LNHDA, CDR2 SQIVND (reference sequence). The CDR3 loop spans 17 amino acids. V dropped 5 bases and J dropped 1 base, with 18 bases sitting between them. The CDR3 DNA sequence: TGTGCCAGTAGTGGGGGAGACAGGCGCGGCAGCAATCAGCCCCAGCATTTT. Protein product: CASSGGDRRGSNQPQHF.

The chain is built from TRBV6-1 and TRBJ1-4; 7 bases agree with TRBD1. The CDR3 spans 13 residues. V trimming: 10 bases; J trimming: 6 bases; junction bases outside the gene matches: 8. Germline-derived CDR1 and CDR2 are MNHNS and SASEGT. The CDR3 reads CATRGTVDEKLFF. The CDR3 bases are TGTGCCACCAGGGGGACAGTCGATGAAAAACTGTTTTTT.

This clone appeared a few times. The CDR3 DNA is TGCGCCAGCAGCCAGAGGACAGGGGGGACTGGAAACACCATATATTTT. It is translated as CASSQRTGGTGNTIYF. The genes are TRBV4-1 and TRBJ1-3; 10 bases agree with TRBD1. The CDR3 consists of 16 residues. Germline CDR1 reads MGHRA; CDR2 reads YSYEKL. J gave up 2 bases and V 3 bases, and 4 bases lay outside the gene matches.